The sequence of this T cell receptor beta chain was determined in a study of patients and donors after allogeneic stem cell transplantation. TCRdb ran MiXCR on the RT-PCR reads and lists one entry per CDR3 protein. Here the sample spans more than 850,000 distinct CDR3 sequences, around 17% being singletons. CDR3 length: 18 residues. V dropped 0 bases and J dropped 2 bases, with 20 bases sitting between them. CDR1 is SGHRS, CDR2 YFSETQ, per germline. This clonotype was seen a few times. The chain combines TRBV5-1 with TRBJ1-2, with D tentatively TRBD1 (5 bases). The receptor's source is a human donor who was either an allogeneic HSCT recipient or a stem cell or donor lymphocyte infusion donor (not recorded which). It is not recorded whose cells these are; they may come from a transplant donor. Sequenced: blood, either unsorted or a sorted T cell fraction (not recorded which). DNA of the CDR3: TGCGCCAGCAGCTTGGCCGTCGCAGGGAGGATAGGGAACTATGGCTACACCTTC. As protein: CASSLAVAGRIGNYGYTF.